This is a list of T cell receptor beta chains from one sample in a study of regulatory T cells in long-lasting Graves disease. TCRdb independently ran MiXCR on the multiplex PCR reads; one entry per CDR3 protein. Among about 310,000 distinct CDR3 sequences, about a sixth were seen once, and the ten largest hold around 36%. Sample: peripheral blood mononuclear cells (PBMCs), taken at new diagnosis, from a patient treated with antithyroid drugs. The receptors here all came from a female donor with Graves disease. Both conserved end residues are trimmed from each CDR3. Clone size, where shown, is once, few, many, or a class for clones that have expanded.

v_gene: TRBV12-3/TRBV12-4
abundance: -
CDR3aa: ASGLSVSGEQY

v_gene: TRBV4-1
abundance: few
CDR3aa: ASSQSSLQPQH

v_gene: TRBV2
abundance: many
CDR3aa: ATQRDRGPQY

v_gene: TRBV19
abundance: few
CDR3aa: ASNFGRNTEELF

v_gene: TRBV11-3
abundance: many
CDR3aa: ASSRDRATEAF

v_gene: TRBV6-2/TRBV6-3
abundance: many
CDR3aa: ASSEAPYNEQF

v_gene: TRBV6-5
abundance: -
CDR3aa: ASSSFIRQGRTEAF

v_gene: TRBV5-8
abundance: many
CDR3aa: ASNDLGLAFSRSYNEQF

v_gene: TRBV6-5
abundance: few
CDR3aa: ASSYTRGFQETQY

v_gene: TRBV12-3/TRBV12-4
abundance: few
CDR3aa: ASGSRTGFNEKLF

v_gene: TRBV11-3
abundance: many
CDR3aa: ASSPVWGQGAGELF

v_gene: TRBV2
abundance: many
CDR3aa: ASSEDSHQPQH

v_gene: TRBV18
abundance: -
CDR3aa: ASSPDSGDNEQF

v_gene: TRBV12-3/TRBV12-4
abundance: many
CDR3aa: ASSLRGGLGSGANVLT

v_gene: TRBV24-1
abundance: many
CDR3aa: ATSDLRQGEQF

v_gene: TRBV28
abundance: many
CDR3aa: ASSRLAVNEQY

v_gene: TRBV7-9
abundance: many
CDR3aa: ASSLGLNGDNEQF

v_gene: TRBV28
abundance: many
CDR3aa: ASSWGLAGPSYNEQF

v_gene: TRBV11-3
abundance: many
CDR3aa: ASSLVDWFGGYEQY

v_gene: TRBV5-1
abundance: many
CDR3aa: ASSAERDTEAF

v_gene: TRBV24-1
abundance: many
CDR3aa: ATSPSGSVETQY

v_gene: TRBV7-3
abundance: many
CDR3aa: ASSPTGDEQF

v_gene: TRBV2
abundance: many
CDR3aa: ASSGLAGGVAKNIQY

v_gene: TRBV28
abundance: many
CDR3aa: ASRSTGGTPSLYEQY

v_gene: TRBV9
abundance: many
CDR3aa: ASSKGTGLYNEQF

v_gene: TRBV29-1
abundance: many
CDR3aa: SVEPLAGGADTQY

v_gene: TRBV5-1
abundance: many
CDR3aa: ASSLDSGRAHEQF

v_gene: TRBV3-1
abundance: -
CDR3aa: ASSQDWGSYEQY

v_gene: TRBV30
abundance: many
CDR3aa: AWSYTIYRAGYT

v_gene: TRBV5-1
abundance: many
CDR3aa: ASSFGSGRTQETQY

v_gene: TRBV12-5
abundance: -
CDR3aa: ASGLGGTGNTIY

v_gene: TRBV27
abundance: many
CDR3aa: ASSLNRDPAYGYT

v_gene: TRBV28
abundance: many
CDR3aa: ASSFGQGGYEQY

v_gene: TRBV6-5
abundance: many
CDR3aa: ASSYDQGRGLISPLH

v_gene: TRBV5-1
abundance: few
CDR3aa: ASNKGLAEEQF

v_gene: TRBV27
abundance: -
CDR3aa: AISLGATTITDTQY

v_gene: TRBV13
abundance: few
CDR3aa: ASSAPGQGAFGANVLT

v_gene: TRBV19
abundance: many
CDR3aa: ASSTRDRGPGGYT

v_gene: TRBV6-1
abundance: many
CDR3aa: ASSERTYIETQY

v_gene: TRBV7-8
abundance: many
CDR3aa: ASSLGFWGQGMDGYT

v_gene: TRBV12-3/TRBV12-4
abundance: many
CDR3aa: ATLTGTGELF

v_gene: TRBV28
abundance: many
CDR3aa: ASSSRIETQY

v_gene: TRBV6-1
abundance: -
CDR3aa: ASSEALAGGYGQY

v_gene: TRBV12-3/TRBV12-4
abundance: few
CDR3aa: ASSLNSQGDEQY

v_gene: TRBV19
abundance: many
CDR3aa: ASSMERGRGYNEQF

v_gene: TRBV6-9
abundance: many
CDR3aa: ASSLLPGLAGTGPYEQY

v_gene: TRBV19
abundance: many
CDR3aa: ASSRKSSGNTIY

v_gene: TRBV2
abundance: many
CDR3aa: ARERQGVNYGYT

v_gene: TRBV6-1
abundance: few
CDR3aa: ASSVIYSNQPQH

v_gene: TRBV9
abundance: few
CDR3aa: ASSSKPTSGIYNEQF

v_gene: TRBV28
abundance: once
CDR3aa: ASSGGPWVLDTQY

v_gene: TRBV4-1
abundance: many
CDR3aa: ASSPTGGNYNEQF

v_gene: TRBV27
abundance: many
CDR3aa: ASTTRDGLQETQY

v_gene: TRBV5-1
abundance: many
CDR3aa: ASSRDGSPLH

v_gene: TRBV6-1
abundance: many
CDR3aa: ASSVGQGLGQPQH

v_gene: TRBV4-2
abundance: -
CDR3aa: ASSQKSFGADTQY

v_gene: TRBV12-3/TRBV12-4
abundance: many
CDR3aa: ASSLGDYEQY

v_gene: TRBV2
abundance: -
CDR3aa: ASRTLIGEKLF

v_gene: TRBV20-1
abundance: -
CDR3aa: SARPLAGGPGVDTQY